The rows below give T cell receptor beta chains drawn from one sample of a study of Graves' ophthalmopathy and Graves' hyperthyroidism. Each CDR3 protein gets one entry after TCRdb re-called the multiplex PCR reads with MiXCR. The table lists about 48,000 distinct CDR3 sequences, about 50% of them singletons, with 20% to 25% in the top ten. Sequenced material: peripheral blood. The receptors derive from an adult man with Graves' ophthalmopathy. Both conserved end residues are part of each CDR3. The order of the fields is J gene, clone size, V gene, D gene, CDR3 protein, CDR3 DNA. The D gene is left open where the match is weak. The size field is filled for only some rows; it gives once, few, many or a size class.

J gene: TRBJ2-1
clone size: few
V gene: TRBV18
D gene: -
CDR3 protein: CASSPRGGPGGVGGTYNEQFF
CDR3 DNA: TGTGCCAGCTCACCACGGGGGGGCCCGGGCGGAGTAGGTGGGACCTACAATGAGCAGTTCTTC

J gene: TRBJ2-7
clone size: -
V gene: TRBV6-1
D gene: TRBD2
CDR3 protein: CASRGGLADEQYF
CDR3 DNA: TGTGCCAGCCGGGGGGGACTAGCGGACGAGCAGTACTTC

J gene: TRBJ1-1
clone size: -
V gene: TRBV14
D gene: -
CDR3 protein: CASSLRRGETEAFF
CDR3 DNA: TGTGCCAGCAGCCTGAGAAGGGGGGAAACTGAAGCTTTCTTT

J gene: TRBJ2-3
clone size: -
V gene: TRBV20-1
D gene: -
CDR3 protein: CSAGGPGTDTQYF
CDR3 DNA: TGCAGTGCAGGAGGGCCCGGCACAGATACGCAGTATTTT

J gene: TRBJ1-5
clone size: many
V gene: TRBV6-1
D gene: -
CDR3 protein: CASSPRGAQPQHF
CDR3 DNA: TGTGCCAGCAGTCCCCGGGGGGCTCAGCCCCAGCATTTT

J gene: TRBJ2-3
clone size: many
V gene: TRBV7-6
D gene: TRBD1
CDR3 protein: CASSLGFRDRGRGNTQYF
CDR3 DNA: TGTGCCAGCAGCTTAGGATTCCGGGACAGGGGGCGCGGGAATACGCAGTATTTT

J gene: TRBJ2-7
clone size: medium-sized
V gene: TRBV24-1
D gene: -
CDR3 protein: CATSAGGYEQYF
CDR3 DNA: TGTGCCACCAGTGCAGGGGGGTACGAGCAGTACTTC

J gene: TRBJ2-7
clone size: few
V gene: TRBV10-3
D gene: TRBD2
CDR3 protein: CAISDLLAGGFYEQYF
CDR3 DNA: TGTGCCATCAGTGACCTACTAGCGGGAGGGTTCTACGAGCAGTACTTC

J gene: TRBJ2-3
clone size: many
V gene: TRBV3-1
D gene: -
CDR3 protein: CASSRQGTDTQYF
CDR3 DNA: TGTGCCAGCAGCCGACAGGGCACAGATACGCAGTATTTT

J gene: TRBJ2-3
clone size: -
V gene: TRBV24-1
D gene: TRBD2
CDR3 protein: CATSDRLAENTDTQYF
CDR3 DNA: TGTGCCACCAGTGATCGACTAGCGGAAAACACAGATACGCAGTATTTT